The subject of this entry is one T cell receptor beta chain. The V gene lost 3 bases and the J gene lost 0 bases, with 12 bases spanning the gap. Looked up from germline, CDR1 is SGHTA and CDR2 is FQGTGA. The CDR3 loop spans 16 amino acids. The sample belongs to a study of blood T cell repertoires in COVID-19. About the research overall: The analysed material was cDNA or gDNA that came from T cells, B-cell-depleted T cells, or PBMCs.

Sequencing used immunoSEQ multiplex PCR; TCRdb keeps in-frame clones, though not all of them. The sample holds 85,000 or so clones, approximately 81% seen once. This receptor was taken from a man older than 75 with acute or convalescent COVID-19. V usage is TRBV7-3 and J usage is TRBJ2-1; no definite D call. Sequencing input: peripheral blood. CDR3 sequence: CASSLAGSDSYNEQFF. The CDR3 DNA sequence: TGTGCCAGCAGCTTGGCCGGGTCAGACTCCTACAATGAGCAGTTCTTC.